The subject of this entry is one T cell receptor beta chain. Its antigen is unknown. The source of the sample is a study of cytomegalovirus exposure and HLA in healthy donors. Primers for the PCR totalled 60 Vbeta and 13 Jbeta. TCRdb's table, derived via immunoSEQ multiplex PCR, lists solely in-frame clones and lacks some. The sample shows some 110,000 clones, approximately 72% of them seen only once. This CDR3 spans 14 amino acids. The germline V gene encodes CDR1 LNHDA and CDR2 SQIVND (reference sequence). V shed 3 bases and J 6 bases; nucleotides not matched to a gene: 3. Study-wide results and limits: Presence/absence analyses took donor sequencing depth as roughly uniform.

The chain has TRBV19 and TRBJ1-2; 11 bases agree with TRBD1. Sequencing input: PBMCs. The source of this sequence is a man aged 18 to 30 in good health and CMV-seronegative. Here the CDR3 reads CASSIGQGADGYTF. Written as DNA, the CDR3 is TGTGCCAGTAGTATCGGACAGGGGGCGGATGGCTACACCTTC.